The T cell receptor beta chain described here comes from a study of response to subunit inactivated influenza vaccine. Findings of the study overall: The authors put forward the suggestion that each seasonal influenza vaccination may bring in only a limited number of new T cells.

TCRdb redid the calling of the RT-PCR reads with MiXCR, one entry per CDR3 protein. Of 430,000 or so distinct CDR3 sequences in the sample, roughly 11% were seen once. CDR1 SGDLS and CDR2 YYNGEE come from the germline V gene. V gave up 3 bases and J gave up 6 bases, with 13 bases separating them. The CDR3 is made up of 13 amino acids. This clonotype has only a few counts. Its matching antigen is unknown. The starting material was PBMCs from blood, obtained 45 days after vaccination. The V call is TRBV9, the J call TRBJ2-7; D gene uncertain. The TCR sequence derives from a man aged 50-60 years who received an inactivated influenza vaccine. CDR3 in DNA: TGTGCCAGCAGCGACCAGGTTTCCCGCGAGCAGTACTTC. Translated, it gives CASSDQVSREQYF.